The 20 T cell receptor beta chains below come from one sample, sequenced in a study of blood T cell repertoires in COVID-19. Some clones are missing from TCRdb's copy, which holds only in-frame ones; the method was immunoSEQ multiplex PCR. Among 310,000 or so clones, around 84% were seen once, and the ten largest hold roughly 1.3%. Sample: peripheral blood. Receptors originate from a man aged 65 to 79 with acute or convalescent COVID-19.

A note on this clone: The sample carries other DNA sequences with the same CDR3. CDR3 sequence (DNA): TGTGCCAGCAGATCAGGGGGCACCGGGGAGCTGTTTTTT. Translating gives CASRSGGTGELFF. The gene calls are TRBV2 and TRBJ2-2; 7 bases map to TRBD1. The V gene end was trimmed by 6 bases and the J gene end by 4 bases; junction bases not matched to a gene: 2. CDR3 length: 13 residues. Germline V gene data show CDR1 as SNHLY and CDR2 as FYNNEI.

The chain combines TRBV28 with TRBJ1-5; 7 bases agree with TRBD1. The CDR3 sequence is 14 residues long. The germline V gene encodes CDR1 MDHEN and CDR2 SYDVKM. V shed 5 bases and J 2 bases; nucleotides not matched to a gene: 3. The CDR3 loop is CASSNDRGNQPQHF. The CDR3 nucleotides are TGTGCCAGCAGTAATGACAGGGGCAATCAGCCCCAGCATTTT.

This chain joins TRBV9 and TRBJ1-3; 11 bases are shared with TRBD1. CDR1 and CDR2 (germline): SGDLS, YYNGEE. The CDR3 covers 15 residues. With 2 bases clipped from V and 6 bases from J, the junction kept 4 bases outside the gene matches. In DNA form, the CDR3 reads TGTGCCAGCAGCGTTCTGGGACAGGGGGAAAACACCATATATTTT. This encodes CASSVLGQGENTIYF.

V is TRBV5-1 and J is TRBJ2-1; 8 bases are a match to TRBD1. The CDR3 is 14 amino acids. After removal of 6 bases from V and 5 bases from J, the junction contained 7 bases not matched to a gene. Germline loops: CDR1 SGHRS, CDR2 YFSETQ. CDR3 amino acids: CASKQGAAHNEQFF. In DNA form, the CDR3 reads TGCGCCAGCAAGCAGGGGGCCGCCCACAATGAGCAGTTCTTC.

The V call is TRBV28, the J call TRBJ2-7; 7 bases align to TRBD1. Germline CDR1 reads MDHEN; CDR2 reads SYDVKM. V gave up 5 bases and J gave up 6 bases; unmatched junction bases: 16. The CDR3 totals 16 residues. The CDR3 sequence is CASSLYDHRGLGEQYF. CDR3 nucleotide sequence: TGTGCCAGCAGTCTCTACGACCATAGGGGGCTTGGCGAGCAGTACTTC.

V usage is TRBV7-9 and J usage is TRBJ1-1; 10 bases agree with TRBD1. Germline values: CDR1 SEHNR, CDR2 FQNEAQ (reference sequence). The CDR3 has 16 residues. J lost 1 base, V lost 5 bases, and 7 bases had no gene match. CDR3 DNA: TGTGCCAGCAGCCCAGGGGACAGGGGATCGAACACTGAAGCTTTCTTT. This translates into CASSPGDRGSNTEAFF.

The gene calls are TRBV7-6 and TRBJ2-1; possibly TRBD1 for D (7 bases). Germline CDR1 is SGHVS and CDR2 is FNYEAQ. The CDR3 totals 15 residues. The V end lost 0 bases, the J end lost 7 bases, and 13 bases lay between the germline ends. CDR3 nucleotide sequence: TGTGCCAGCAGCTTAGCCCCGACAGGGAGGAATGAGCAGTTCTTC. This sequence encodes CASSLAPTGRNEQFF.

The V call is TRBV5-6, the J call TRBJ2-4; D uncertain. Trimming took 0 bases from V and 9 from J, leaving 13 bases between them. The CDR3 runs to 14 residues. The germline CDR1 and CDR2 sequences are SGHDT and YYEEEE. CDR3: CASSLGSLNSIQYF. Written as DNA, the CDR3 is TGTGCCAGCAGCTTGGGGTCTCTCAACAGCATTCAGTACTTC.

This chain joins TRBV9 and TRBJ2-7; weak D call: TRBD2 (6 bases). CDR1 and CDR2 (germline): SGDLS, YYNGEE. V dropped 0 bases and J dropped 3 bases, with 10 bases sitting between them. CDR3 length: 14 amino acids. The CDR3 DNA reads TGTGCCAGCAGCGTAGGACTAGATGACTACGAGCAGTACTTC. Residues: CASSVGLDDYEQYF.

This chain joins TRBV4-1 and TRBJ2-1, with D unresolved. The germline V gene has CDR1 MGHRA and CDR2 YSYEKL. This CDR3 spans 14 amino acids. Trimming removed 0 bases from V and 10 bases from J, with 13 bases in between. The CDR3 region has the DNA TGCGCCAGCAGCCAAGATAGGAGTAGTCACGAGCAGTTCTTC. This translates into CASSQDRSSHEQFF.

V usage is TRBV7-2 and J usage is TRBJ2-1, with no clear D. The CDR3 extends over 16 amino acids. Trimming stripped 5 bases from V and 1 base from J, with 15 bases between. Germline V gene data show CDR1 as SGHTA and CDR2 as FQGNSA. DNA of the CDR3: TGTGCCAGCAGCCTATCGTTATACCTATCCTACAATGAGCAGTTCTTC. Protein product: CASSLSLYLSYNEQFF.

In this sample, this clone turned up once. The chain links TRBV11-2 to TRBJ1-3, with D unresolved. V lost 5 bases and J 0 bases, leaving 11 bases between the germline ends. Germline CDR1 SGHAT, CDR2 FQNNGV. This CDR3 contains 15 residues. CDR3 in amino acids: CASSQRQVSGNTIYF. The CDR3 DNA sequence: TGTGCCAGCAGCCAAAGACAAGTCTCTGGAAACACCATATATTTT. The full variable domain, its missing parts supplied by reference TRBV11-2 and TRBJ1-3, is EAGVAQSPRYKIIEKRQSVAFWCNPISGHATLYWYQQILGQGPKLLIQFQNNGVVDDSQLPKDRFSAERLKGVDSTLKIQPAKLEDSAVYLCASSQRQVSGNTIYFGEGSWLTVV.

The chain combines TRBV28 with TRBJ1-3, with 7 bases identical to TRBD1. V shed 9 bases, J shed 0 bases, and the junction held 11 bases outside the gene matches. Germline loops: CDR1 MDHEN, CDR2 SYDVKM. The CDR3 runs to 16 residues. CDR3 in DNA: TGTGCCAGTACGACCGGGACAGTCCGCTCTGGAAACACCATATATTTT. Residues: CASTTGTVRSGNTIYF.

This clone has only one observation. The chain has TRBV5-8 and TRBJ2-7, with D perhaps TRBD1 (6 bases). Trimming removed 4 bases from V and 0 bases from J, with 14 bases in between. The CDR3 covers 15 residues. Germline CDR1 reads SGHTS; CDR2 reads YDEGEE. In DNA, the CDR3 is TGTGCCAGCAGCGGCCGGGACATCTACTCCTACGAGCAGTACTTC. It specifies CASSGRDIYSYEQYF.

The CDR3 DNA reads as TGTGCCTGGAGTGGCCAGGGTGTTAGGGGCTACACCTTC. As protein: CAWSGQGVRGYTF. This rearrangement joins TRBV30 to TRBJ1-2; TRBD1 might be the D (5 bases). V gave up 1 base and J gave up 8 bases, with 14 bases separating them. The CDR3 length is 13 residues. Germline lookup yields CDR1 GTSNPN and CDR2 SVGIG (reference sequence).

This clone was recorded a few times. This chain joins TRBV3-1 (or the pseudogene TRBV3-2) and TRBJ1-5; 8 nucleotides align to TRBD1. The germline V gene has CDR1 LGHDT and CDR2 YNNKEL (reference sequence). The V and J ends lost 4 bases and 7 bases, in that order; junction bases with no gene match: 3. This CDR3 is 13 amino acids long. CDR3: CASSRTGRQPQHF. CDR3 bases: TGTGCCAGCAGCCGGACAGGGAGGCAGCCCCAGCATTTT.

The chain joins TRBV5-8 to TRBJ1-2; no reliable D call. Between the trimmed V and J ends, which lost 2 bases and 10 bases, there was a span of 18 bases. The CDR3 sequence is 14 residues long. The germline V gene has CDR1 SGHTS and CDR2 YDEGEE. The CDR3 nucleotides are TGTGCCAGCAGCTTAATTGGACCCCAGCGGGACTACACCTTC. Translation gives CASSLIGPQRDYTF.

The genes are TRBV5-8 and TRBJ1-1; D is unresolved. Trimming shortened V by 2 bases and J by 2 bases, and 13 bases separated the two germline ends. This CDR3 is built from 15 residues. In germline, CDR1 is SGHTS, CDR2 YDEGEE. The CDR3 nucleotides are TGTGCCAGCAGCTTATTAAGGCGAGGTAACACTGAAGCTTTCTTT. It translates to CASSLLRRGNTEAFF.

A word on this clone: A much bigger clone sits one base away, suggesting this may be a read error. V is TRBV13 and J is TRBJ2-7; 7 bases are a match to TRBD1. The CDR3 has 13 amino acids. CDR1 and CDR2 from the germline V gene are PRHDT and FYEKMQ (reference sequence). The V gene end was trimmed by 5 bases and the J gene end by 3 bases; junction bases not matched to a gene: 4. CDR3 bases: TGTGCCAGCAGCGGGGGACAGAGCTACGAGCAGTACTTC. Residues: CASSGGQSYEQYF.

The chain employs TRBV29-1 and TRBJ2-3, with D perhaps matching TRBD1 (5 bases). V was shortened by 6 bases and J by 2 bases, with 18 bases between the two germline ends. The CDR3 runs to 15 residues. Germline assignment: CDR1 SQVTM and CDR2 ANQGSEA. The CDR3 spells CSVQGDQGITDTQYF. Written as DNA, the CDR3 is TGCAGCGTCCAAGGGGATCAGGGTATCACAGATACGCAGTATTTT.